Shown below are 15 T cell receptor beta chains from a single sample sequenced in a study of CD8+ T cells in alopecia areata. cDNA serving as the sequencing template came from extracted, reverse transcribed RNA. TCRdb keeps only in-frame clones here, not all; method: immunoSEQ multiplex PCR. The data show about 180,000 clones, 40% to 65% seen once. Treatment: oral pan-JAK inhibitor, 5-10 mg twice daily. The source was CD8+ T cells sorted from blood, collected at roughly week 52, from a patient treated with tofacitinib. The receptors shown here come from a human donor with alopecia areata.

The gene calls are TRBV27 and TRBJ2-2; perhaps TRBD2 as D (5 bases). Germline CDR1 reads MNHEY; CDR2 reads SMNVEV (reference sequence). There are 14 residues in the CDR3. Trimming took off 8 bases at V and 1 base at J, with 11 bases between the two ends. The chain's CDR3 is CASGERGNTGELFF. CDR3 bases: TGTGCCAGCGGGGAGAGAGGGAACACCGGGGAGCTGTTTTTT.

A single count supports this clone. The chain employs TRBV4-1 and TRBJ2-4; 7 bases map to TRBD1. Germline-derived CDR1 and CDR2 are MGHRA and YSYEKL. V gave up 0 bases and J gave up 6 bases; unmatched junction bases: 17. CDR3 length equals 19 residues. CDR3 sequence (DNA): TGCGCCAGCAGCCAAGACCCTGCGACAGGGCGACACCTTCGAAACATTCAGTACTTC. Its translation is CASSQDPATGRHLRNIQYF.

The chain has TRBV19 and TRBJ1-2; D remains ambiguous. Trimming shortened V by 7 bases and J by 6 bases, and 15 bases separated the two germline ends. The CDR3 spans 13 residues. Germline CDR1 and CDR2: LNHDA and SQIVND (reference sequence). CDR3 DNA sequence: TGTGCCAGTACCCCTTTCGAGGATGATGGCTACACCTTC. Translation gives CASTPFEDDGYTF.

V usage is TRBV30 and J usage is TRBJ2-7, with a weak D call TRBD2 (5 bases). The CDR3 length is 12 residues. CDR1 GTSNPN and CDR2 SVGIG come from the germline V gene (reference sequence). Trimming left V 2 bases short and J 4 bases short, with 9 bases between. In DNA, the CDR3 is TGTGCCTGGAGTTCCGAGGGATACGAGCAGTACTTC. Protein sequence: CAWSSEGYEQYF.

V and J are TRBV5-1 and TRBJ2-2, with D perhaps TRBD1 (5 bases). Between the trimmed V and J ends, which lost 5 bases and 3 bases, there was a span of 17 bases. CDR3 length: 16 residues. In germline, CDR1 is SGHRS, CDR2 YFSETQ. The DNA for the CDR3 is TGCGCCAGCAGGGGGCAGCCGGATTCGGACACCGGGGAGCTGTTTTTT. This sequence encodes CASRGQPDSDTGELFF.

The chain employs TRBV7-8 and TRBJ1-6, with TRBD1 matching over 9 bases. The germline V gene has CDR1 SGHVS and CDR2 FQNEAQ. Trimming removed 5 bases from V and 10 bases from J; junction bases left unmatched: 9. This CDR3 contains 15 residues. The CDR3 loop reads CASSSRQGVVSPLHF. The CDR3 DNA is TGTGCCAGCAGCAGCCGACAGGGGGTTGTCTCACCCCTCCACTTT.

This rearrangement joins TRBV29-1 to TRBJ2-3; TRBD2 matches 10 bases. V gave up 8 bases and J gave up 6 bases; unmatched junction bases: 11. The CDR3 runs 14 residues. CDR1 and CDR2 from the germline V gene are SQVTM and ANQGSEA. CDR3 region: CSTSQRGGGDTQYF. Written as DNA, the CDR3 is TGCAGCACCTCTCAGCGGGGGGGAGGGGATACGCAGTATTTT.

The V and J genes are TRBV7-9 and TRBJ2-7, with D unresolved. The CDR3 consists of 12 residues. In germline, CDR1 is SEHNR, CDR2 FQNEAQ (reference sequence). Deletions cut 1 base from V and 5 bases from J, with 6 bases between. The CDR3 protein is CASSLELDEQYF. The CDR3 nucleotides are TGTGCCAGCAGCTTAGAGTTGGACGAGCAGTACTTC.

The chain couples TRBV18 to TRBJ2-7; the match to TRBD1 covers 9 bases. The CDR3 runs to 15 residues. Losses at the gene ends were 6 bases for V and 2 bases for J; bases not matched to a gene: 8. Germline CDR1 and CDR2: KGHSH and LQKENI. CDR3 nucleotides: TGTGCCAGCTCCGGGGACAGGGATGGGACCTACGAGCAGTACTTC. Its protein is CASSGDRDGTYEQYF.

This clone was detected only a few times. V gene TRBV4-1 combines with J gene TRBJ2-1; D not certain. The germline V gene encodes CDR1 MGHRA and CDR2 YSYEKL. This CDR3 has 13 amino acids. Trimming took 4 bases from V and 3 from J, leaving 7 bases between them. The CDR3, as DNA: TGCGCCAGCAGCCTGGGCCACTACAATGAGCAGTTCTTC. It is translated as CASSLGHYNEQFF.

V gene TRBV5-1 combines with J gene TRBJ1-6, with a weak D call TRBD1 (5 bases). V was shortened by 3 bases and J by 0 bases, with 22 bases between the two germline ends. Germline V gene data show CDR1 as SGHRS and CDR2 as YFSETQ. The CDR3 consists of 20 residues. In nucleotides, the CDR3 is TGCGCCAGCAGCTGGGCACCCGGGACGCAACCGAGCTCCTATAATTCACCCCTCCACTTT. Translating gives CASSWAPGTQPSSYNSPLHF. The variable domain in full, completed from reference TRBV5-1 and TRBJ1-6, reads KAGVTQTPRYLIKTRGQQVTLSCSPISGHRSVSWYQQTPGQGLQFLFEYFSETQRNKGNFPGRFSGRQFSNSRSEMNVSTLELGDSALYLCASSWAPGTQPSSYNSPLHFGNGTRLTVT.

This clone was picked up one time. The chain employs TRBV7-6 and TRBJ2-1, with D unresolved. This CDR3 region has 11 residues. Trimming stripped 5 bases from V and 7 bases from J, with 6 bases between. CDR1 is SGHVS and CDR2 is FNYEAQ in the germline V gene. Here the CDR3 DNA reads TGTGCCAGCAGCCTGGGTAATGAGCAGTTCTTC. It encodes CASSLGNEQFF.

A few counts support this clone. The chain combines TRBV5-1 with TRBJ2-1; TRBD2 agrees at 8 bases. V was pared by 7 bases and J by 9 bases, with 12 bases of the junction left unmatched. Looked up from germline, CDR1 is SGHRS and CDR2 is YFSETQ. The CDR3 runs 14 residues. The CDR3 loop reads CASSSGLVQREQFF. CDR3 in DNA: TGCGCCAGCTCCTCGGGACTAGTCCAGCGTGAGCAGTTCTTC.

This clone was observed a few times. This rearrangement joins TRBV6-6 to TRBJ1-2; D unclear. The CDR3 loop spans 14 amino acids. Between the trimmed V and J ends, which lost 4 bases and 4 bases, there was a span of 13 bases. Germline V gene sequence: CDR1 MNHNY, CDR2 SVGAGI (reference sequence). CDR3 bases: TGTGCCAGCAGTTCTGCGGTGGAGGGCTATGGCTACACCTTC. It specifies CASSSAVEGYGYTF.

The table lists this clone with a few counts. V usage is TRBV7-2 and J usage is TRBJ1-2, with D possibly matching TRBD1 (5 bases). Deletions cut 2 bases from V and 4 bases from J, with 8 bases between. Per the germline V gene, CDR1 is SGHTA and CDR2 is FQGNSA. There are 13 residues in the CDR3. CDR3 region: CASSLPRGYGYTF. The CDR3 coding sequence is TGTGCCAGCAGCTTACCAAGGGGCTATGGCTACACCTTC. Filled out from reference TRBV7-2 and TRBJ1-2, the complete variable domain reads GAGVSQSPSNKVTEKGKDVELRCDPISGHTALYWYRQSLGQGLEFLIYFQGNSAPDKSGLPSDRFSAERTGGSVSTLTIQRTQQEDSAVYLCASSLPRGYGYTFGSGTRLTVV.